This is a list of T cell receptor beta chains from one sample in a study of OX40 agonist ivuxolimab in advanced cancers. Assay: immunoSEQ multiplex PCR; the TCRdb copy retains only in-frame clones and omits some. Among 70,000 to 75,000 clones listed, 85% to 90% were seen once. The sample here was CD4+ or CD8+ T cells sorted from blood, taken in a trial of the OX40 agonist ivuxolimab. These receptors were collected from an adult with an advanced solid tumor such as melanoma, head and neck, liver or kidney cancer. The CDR3 runs from the conserved cysteine through the conserved F or W. A D gene is named only where the DNA matches it firmly. Size is omitted from some rows. Given values are once, few, many or a class for expanded clones.

j_gene: TRBJ2-7
v_gene: TRBV7-9
abundance: few
d_gene: TRBD2
CDR3nt: TGTGCCAGCAGCACGAGCGAAGCGGGAGGCCCGTACTTC
CDR3aa: CASSTSEAGGPYF

j_gene: TRBJ2-2
v_gene: TRBV2
abundance: NA
d_gene: TRBD1
CDR3nt: TGTGCCAGCAACCGGGACAGGGAGACCGGGGAGCTGTTTTTT
CDR3aa: CASNRDRETGELFF

j_gene: TRBJ2-7
v_gene: TRBV30
abundance: NA
d_gene: NA
CDR3nt: TGTGCCTGGAGTACCGTAGGGTACTACGAGCAGTACTTC
CDR3aa: CAWSTVGYYEQYF

j_gene: TRBJ1-1
v_gene: TRBV4-2
abundance: NA
d_gene: NA
CDR3nt: TGTGCCAGCAGCCAGGACACCCAGAACACTGAAGCTTTCTTT
CDR3aa: CASSQDTQNTEAFF

j_gene: TRBJ1-5
v_gene: TRBV30
abundance: once
d_gene: NA
CDR3nt: TGTGCCTGGAGTGTAGTAGGGTCCCTTAGCAATCAGCCCCAGCATTTT
CDR3aa: CAWSVVGSLSNQPQHF

j_gene: TRBJ2-1
v_gene: TRBV28
abundance: NA
d_gene: TRBD2
CDR3nt: TGTGCCAGCAGTGGGACTAGCGGGAGGGATCGGGTCAATGAGCAGTTCTTC
CDR3aa: CASSGTSGRDRVNEQFF

j_gene: TRBJ2-1
v_gene: TRBV6-6
abundance: NA
d_gene: TRBD2
CDR3nt: TGTGCCAGCAGAGCGGGACCTTCGGCCAATGAGCAGTTCTTC
CDR3aa: CASRAGPSANEQFF

j_gene: TRBJ2-1
v_gene: TRBV4-2
abundance: NA
d_gene: TRBD2
CDR3nt: TGTGCCAGCAGCCAGGAGGCTAGCGGGATCCACAATGAGCAGTTCTTC
CDR3aa: CASSQEASGIHNEQFF

j_gene: TRBJ1-4
v_gene: TRBV27
abundance: NA
d_gene: NA
CDR3nt: TGTGCCAGCAGTTTTGGGGGGAGTAATGAAAAACTGTTTTTT
CDR3aa: CASSFGGSNEKLFF

j_gene: TRBJ2-5
v_gene: TRBV19
abundance: NA
d_gene: NA
CDR3nt: TGTGCCAGTAGTACTCAGGTCCAAGAGACCCAGTACTTC
CDR3aa: CASSTQVQETQYF

j_gene: TRBJ2-2
v_gene: TRBV19
abundance: NA
d_gene: NA
CDR3nt: TGTGCCAGTATCGAGCGGGTCGACACCGGGGAGCTGTTTTTT
CDR3aa: CASIERVDTGELFF

j_gene: TRBJ1-1
v_gene: TRBV18
abundance: NA
d_gene: NA
CDR3nt: TGTGCCAGCTCACCACGGAGTCAGAACACTGAAGCTTTCTTT
CDR3aa: CASSPRSQNTEAFF

j_gene: TRBJ2-3
v_gene: TRBV19
abundance: NA
d_gene: TRBD2
CDR3nt: TGTGCCAGTGGGCCCAAGCGGGAGCCCCCCACAGATACGCAGTATTTT
CDR3aa: CASGPKREPPTDTQYF

j_gene: TRBJ1-5
v_gene: TRBV6-1
abundance: NA
d_gene: NA
CDR3nt: TGTGCCAGCGGGGGGGTTACGCCCCAGCATTTT
CDR3aa: CASGGVTPQHF

j_gene: TRBJ1-1
v_gene: TRBV5-5
abundance: few
d_gene: NA
CDR3nt: TGTGCCAGCAGCTTGAGTCCTGGGACACATAACACTGAAGCTTTCTTT
CDR3aa: CASSLSPGTHNTEAFF

j_gene: TRBJ2-7
v_gene: TRBV6-1
abundance: NA
d_gene: NA
CDR3nt: TGTGCCAGCAAACAGGAAGGCGAGCAGTACTTC
CDR3aa: CASKQEGEQYF

j_gene: TRBJ1-1
v_gene: TRBV28
abundance: NA
d_gene: NA
CDR3nt: TGTGCCAGCAGCGGTGGGGGCCAGGGGAACACTGAAGCTTTCTTT
CDR3aa: CASSGGGQGNTEAFF

j_gene: TRBJ1-1
v_gene: TRBV25-1
abundance: NA
d_gene: TRBD1
CDR3nt: TGTGCCAGCAGTGAAGGACAGGCGAACACTGAAGCTTTCTTT
CDR3aa: CASSEGQANTEAFF

j_gene: TRBJ2-7
v_gene: TRBV27
abundance: NA
d_gene: NA
CDR3nt: TGTGCCAGCAGTGAGGGCGGGACGGCCGGGGGGCAGTACTTC
CDR3aa: CASSEGGTAGGQYF

j_gene: TRBJ2-1
v_gene: TRBV6-5
abundance: NA
d_gene: NA
CDR3nt: TGTGCCAGCAGACAACAGGGATGGGAGCAGTTCTTC
CDR3aa: CASRQQGWEQFF

j_gene: TRBJ2-7
v_gene: TRBV28
abundance: NA
d_gene: TRBD1
CDR3nt: TGTGCCAGCAGTACCTCCGGGACAGGGGCCTACGAGCAGTACTTC
CDR3aa: CASSTSGTGAYEQYF

j_gene: TRBJ2-5
v_gene: TRBV7-3
abundance: NA
d_gene: NA
CDR3nt: TGTGCCAGCAGCAGATTCCTAGGGGAGACCCAGTACTTC
CDR3aa: CASSRFLGETQYF

j_gene: TRBJ1-1
v_gene: TRBV30
abundance: NA
d_gene: NA
CDR3nt: TGTGCCTGGACGGGAACTGAAGCTTTCTTT
CDR3aa: CAWTGTEAFF

j_gene: TRBJ1-5
v_gene: TRBV5-8
abundance: NA
d_gene: NA
CDR3nt: TGTGCCAGCAGCGGGGGGATTGATCAGCCCCAGCATTTT
CDR3aa: CASSGGIDQPQHF

j_gene: TRBJ1-2
v_gene: TRBV7-2
abundance: NA
d_gene: NA
CDR3nt: TGTGCCAGCAGCTTAGCCAGGGAAGATGGCTACACCTTC
CDR3aa: CASSLAREDGYTF

j_gene: TRBJ2-3
v_gene: TRBV6-5
abundance: NA
d_gene: TRBD2
CDR3nt: TGTGCCAGCAGTTCGCGGGAGCGAGATACGCAGTATTTT
CDR3aa: CASSSRERDTQYF

j_gene: TRBJ1-2
v_gene: TRBV6-1
abundance: NA
d_gene: TRBD1
CDR3nt: TGTGCCAGCAGTGAATCAGGGGGCGATGGCTACACCTTC
CDR3aa: CASSESGGDGYTF

j_gene: TRBJ2-3
v_gene: TRBV7-2
abundance: NA
d_gene: NA
CDR3nt: TGTGCCAGCAGTGACAGACTTAGCACAGATACGCAGTATTTT
CDR3aa: CASSDRLSTDTQYF

j_gene: TRBJ1-1
v_gene: TRBV28
abundance: NA
d_gene: NA
CDR3nt: TGTGCCAGCATCGGGGTGGCTGAAGCTTTCTTT
CDR3aa: CASIGVAEAFF

j_gene: TRBJ2-3
v_gene: TRBV5-1
abundance: NA
d_gene: TRBD1
CDR3nt: TGCGCCAGCAGCCTTCGGACAGGGGAGGGGACAGATACGCAGTATTTT
CDR3aa: CASSLRTGEGTDTQYF

j_gene: TRBJ2-3
v_gene: TRBV5-1
abundance: NA
d_gene: NA
CDR3nt: TGCGCCAGCAGCTTGGCCGGGCCCCGATACACAGATACGCAGTATTTT
CDR3aa: CASSLAGPRYTDTQYF

j_gene: TRBJ2-1
v_gene: TRBV19
abundance: NA
d_gene: NA
CDR3nt: TGTGCCAGTAGTATTAAAAGGGGGAGCTCCTACAATGAGCAGTTCTTC
CDR3aa: CASSIKRGSSYNEQFF

j_gene: TRBJ2-3
v_gene: TRBV5-1
abundance: NA
d_gene: NA
CDR3nt: TGCGCCAGCAGCTTGGCCAGGACAATAACTAGCACAGATACGCAGTATTTT
CDR3aa: CASSLARTITSTDTQYF

j_gene: TRBJ2-2
v_gene: TRBV6-1
abundance: once
d_gene: TRBD1
CDR3nt: TGTGCCAGCAGTTCCGGGACAGGGTGGACCGGGGAGCTGTTTTTT
CDR3aa: CASSSGTGWTGELFF

j_gene: TRBJ2-3
v_gene: TRBV6-1
abundance: NA
d_gene: NA
CDR3nt: TGTGCCAGCACGAGCCGGGTATCCACAGATACGCAGTATTTT
CDR3aa: CASTSRVSTDTQYF

j_gene: TRBJ2-7
v_gene: TRBV5-5
abundance: NA
d_gene: NA
CDR3nt: TGTGCCAGCAGCTACATAGCCGACGAGCAGTACTTC
CDR3aa: CASSYIADEQYF

j_gene: TRBJ2-2
v_gene: TRBV7-3
abundance: NA
d_gene: NA
CDR3nt: TGTGCCAGCAGCAAGACGTCGGCCTACACCGGGGAGCTGTTTTTT
CDR3aa: CASSKTSAYTGELFF

j_gene: TRBJ2-7
v_gene: TRBV2
abundance: NA
d_gene: NA
CDR3nt: TGTGCCAGCGAGCGGTTCTCCTACGAGCAGTACTTC
CDR3aa: CASERFSYEQYF

j_gene: TRBJ1-2
v_gene: TRBV19
abundance: NA
d_gene: NA
CDR3nt: TGTGCCAGTAGTATTCTGGACAGTCTCTATGGCTACACCTTC
CDR3aa: CASSILDSLYGYTF

j_gene: TRBJ2-1
v_gene: TRBV6-1
abundance: once
d_gene: NA
CDR3nt: TGTGCCACTCTCGAGCGGATCTCCTACAATGAGCAGTTCTTC
CDR3aa: CATLERISYNEQFF

j_gene: TRBJ2-7
v_gene: TRBV29-1
abundance: NA
d_gene: NA
CDR3nt: TGCAGCGTTGCAGGGGCAACACTCTACGAGCAGTACTTC
CDR3aa: CSVAGATLYEQYF

j_gene: TRBJ1-1
v_gene: TRBV5-4
abundance: NA
d_gene: NA
CDR3nt: TGTGCCACGACGACCCAGCAGGGAAGAAACACTGAAGCTTTCTTT
CDR3aa: CATTTQQGRNTEAFF

j_gene: TRBJ2-1
v_gene: TRBV10-3
abundance: few
d_gene: NA
CDR3nt: TGTGCCATCCGAGACAATAATGAGCAGTTCTTC
CDR3aa: CAIRDNNEQFF

j_gene: TRBJ2-7
v_gene: TRBV7-2
abundance: medium-sized
d_gene: TRBD1
CDR3nt: TGTGCCAGCAGGGTCCCGGGACAGGGGGCAGGGGAGCAGTACTTC
CDR3aa: CASRVPGQGAGEQYF

j_gene: TRBJ2-3
v_gene: TRBV10-3
abundance: NA
d_gene: TRBD2
CDR3nt: TGTGCCATCAGTGAGGGAACTAGCGGGAGGGATACGCAGTATTTT
CDR3aa: CAISEGTSGRDTQYF

j_gene: TRBJ1-1
v_gene: TRBV11-2
abundance: NA
d_gene: TRBD1
CDR3nt: TGTGCCAGCAGCTTCGGACAGGGGTACACTGAAGCTTTCTTT
CDR3aa: CASSFGQGYTEAFF

j_gene: TRBJ1-4
v_gene: TRBV30
abundance: NA
d_gene: NA
CDR3nt: TGTGCCTGGATGGAGGGCCGGTTTGCAACTAATGAAAAACTGTTTTTT
CDR3aa: CAWMEGRFATNEKLFF

j_gene: TRBJ1-4
v_gene: TRBV28
abundance: NA
d_gene: TRBD1
CDR3nt: TGTGCCAGCAGTGCCTTCGACAGGGACGAAAAACTGTTTTTT
CDR3aa: CASSAFDRDEKLFF